These T cell receptor beta chains were read from a single sample in a study of blood T cell repertoires in COVID-19. The assay was immunoSEQ multiplex PCR, and TCRdb's table has in-frame clones only and misses some. The repertoire holds about 84,000 clones, with 75% to 85% as singletons. The specimen sequenced was peripheral blood. The source of these receptors is an elderly woman with acute or convalescent COVID-19. CDR3s include the opening cysteine and the closing phenylalanine or tryptophan. D genes are given only for firm matches. Where a row states a size, it is once, few, many or the class of an expanded clone; other rows omit it.

abundance | j_gene | d_gene | v_gene | CDR3aa | CDR3nt
few | TRBJ2-2 | NA | TRBV28 | CASSFGNTGELFF | TGTGCCAGCAGTTTCGGGAACACCGGGGAGCTGTTTTTT
NA | TRBJ2-3 | NA | TRBV5-4 | CASSHRESTDTQYF | TGTGCCAGCAGCCACAGGGAAAGCACAGATACGCAGTATTTT
NA | TRBJ1-5 | TRBD1 | TRBV19 | CASSSRTGGEPQHF | TGTGCCAGTAGTTCCCGGACAGGGGGTGAGCCCCAGCATTTT
NA | TRBJ2-3 | TRBD2 | TRBV6-4 | CASSCGTSGRSDTQYF | TGTGCCAGCAGTTGTGGGACTAGCGGGAGGTCCGATACGCAGTATTTT
few | TRBJ2-7 | NA | TRBV3-1/TRBV3-2 | CASSHLAEQGEQYF | TGTGCCAGCAGCCACCTAGCGGAACAGGGCGAGCAGTACTTC
NA | TRBJ2-7 | TRBD1 | TRBV6-5 | CASSTLGQGAYEQYF | TGTGCCAGCAGTACCCTAGGACAGGGGGCCTACGAGCAGTACTTC
NA | TRBJ2-5 | NA | TRBV11-2 | CASSLGYQETQYF | TGTGCCAGCAGCCTCGGGTACCAAGAGACCCAGTACTTC
NA | TRBJ2-3 | TRBD2 | TRBV6-4 | CASSDKTSGRAGTDTQYF | TGTGCCAGCAGTGACAAGACTAGCGGGAGGGCCGGTACAGATACGCAGTATTTT
NA | TRBJ1-1 | NA | TRBV9 | CASSPHLGENTEAFF | TGTGCCAGCAGCCCCCACTTGGGAGAGAACACTGAAGCTTTCTTT
NA | TRBJ2-2 | NA | TRBV19 | CGSWRTGGELFF | TGTGGGTCCTGGCGAACAGGCGGGGAGCTGTTTTTT
NA | TRBJ2-1 | TRBD2 | TRBV2 | CASSEALTSEGPNEQFF | TGTGCCAGCAGTGAAGCGCTTACTAGCGAGGGTCCTAATGAGCAGTTCTTC
NA | TRBJ1-6 | NA | TRBV3-1/TRBV3-2 | CASSRTHSNSPLHF | TGTGCCAGCAGCCGGACTCACAGTAATTCACCCCTCCACTTT
NA | TRBJ1-6 | NA | TRBV27 | CASSPGRQTNSPLHF | TGTGCCAGCAGTCCCGGGCGACAGACGAATTCACCCCTCCACTTT
NA | TRBJ1-1 | TRBD1 | TRBV19 | CASSPNQIRGPVTEAFF | TGTGCCAGTAGCCCAAATCAAATCAGGGGGCCAGTCACTGAAGCTTTCTTT
NA | TRBJ2-2 | TRBD2 | TRBV19 | CASSMQGLAGVNTGELFF | TGTGCCAGTAGTATGCAAGGACTAGCGGGAGTGAACACCGGGGAGCTGTTTTTT
NA | TRBJ2-1 | NA | TRBV11-2 | CASSPHPEGGNEQFF | TGTGCCAGCAGCCCCCACCCTGAGGGAGGCAATGAGCAGTTCTTC
NA | TRBJ1-1 | NA | TRBV19 | CASKISGGAEAFF | TGTGCCAGTAAAATAAGTGGAGGGGCTGAAGCTTTCTTT
NA | TRBJ2-2 | TRBD2 | TRBV6-5 | CASSRKAGAGGELFF | TGTGCCAGCAGTCGAAAAGCGGGAGCGGGCGGGGAGCTGTTTTTT
NA | TRBJ1-2 | TRBD1 | TRBV7-2 | CASSLATGNYGYTF | TGTGCCAGCAGCTTAGCGACAGGGAACTATGGCTACACCTTC
NA | TRBJ2-3 | TRBD2 | TRBV28 | CASSPGTSGRTDTQYF | TGTGCCAGCAGTCCCGGGACTAGCGGGAGAACAGATACGCAGTATTTT
NA | TRBJ2-7 | NA | TRBV19 | CASSGTPAYEQYF | TGTGCCAGTAGTGGGACACCCGCCTACGAGCAGTACTTC
NA | TRBJ1-2 | NA | TRBV7-8 | CASSLVVGAGALYGYTF | TGTGCCAGCAGCTTAGTGGTTGGGGCAGGGGCCCTCTATGGCTACACCTTC
NA | TRBJ1-5 | TRBD1 | TRBV5-8 | CASSLTGALPQHF | TGTGCCAGCAGCTTGACAGGGGCTTTGCCCCAGCATTTT
NA | TRBJ2-7 | NA | TRBV18 | CASSPLYRDSYEQYF | TGTGCCAGCTCACCACTCTACAGGGACTCCTACGAGCAGTACTTC
NA | TRBJ2-3 | NA | TRBV28 | CASSPPEEVDTQYF | TGTGCCAGCAGTCCCCCGGAAGAGGTTGATACGCAGTATTTT
NA | TRBJ1-5 | TRBD1 | TRBV3-1/TRBV3-2 | CASSITSGTGVQPQHF | TGTGCCAGCAGCATCACCTCCGGGACAGGGGTTCAGCCCCAGCATTTT
NA | TRBJ2-3 | TRBD2 | TRBV19 | CASSIRTSSNTQYF | TGTGCCAGTAGTATCCGGACTAGCAGCAATACGCAGTATTTT
NA | TRBJ2-7 | NA | TRBV3-1/TRBV3-2 | CASSRLHGTLVGEQYF | TGTGCCAGCAGCCGACTCCACGGGACTCTAGTGGGGGAGCAGTACTTC
NA | TRBJ2-3 | TRBD2 | TRBV3-1/TRBV3-2 | CASSQGVAGGQDTQYF | TGTGCCAGCAGCCAAGGTGTAGCGGGAGGGCAAGATACGCAGTATTTT
few | TRBJ2-1 | TRBD2 | TRBV19 | CASISSGRAVNEQFF | TGTGCCAGTATCTCTAGCGGGAGGGCCGTCAATGAGCAGTTCTTC
NA | TRBJ2-3 | NA | TRBV28 | CASSSSPLGFTDTQYF | TGTGCCAGCAGCTCCTCGCCCCTCGGGTTCACAGATACGCAGTATTTT
NA | TRBJ1-3 | TRBD1 | TRBV4-3 | CASSQGHVSQGALSGNTIYF | TGCGCCAGCAGCCAAGGGCATGTCTCACAGGGGGCTCTCTCTGGAAACACCATATATTTT
NA | TRBJ2-7 | NA | TRBV27 | CASSLGANLAYEQYF | TGTGCCAGCAGTTTGGGAGCAAACCTCGCCTACGAGCAGTACTTC
NA | TRBJ2-7 | NA | TRBV4-2 | CASSQGAGVNEQYF | TGTGCCAGCAGCCAAGGGGCAGGGGTGAACGAGCAGTACTTC
NA | TRBJ1-1 | NA | TRBV18 | CASSREEGAFF | TGTGCCAGCTCACGGGAGGAGGGAGCTTTCTTT
NA | TRBJ2-2 | NA | TRBV7-9 | CASSLSRGRDTGELFF | TGTGCCAGCAGCTTAAGCAGGGGTCGGGACACCGGGGAGCTGTTTTTT